This TCR beta chain originates from a study of blood T cell repertoires in COVID-19. Study overall: The origin of the acute and convalescent COVID-19 samples was the United States, Italy and Spain. The analysed material was cDNA or gDNA that came from T cells, B-cell-depleted T cells, or PBMCs.

Looked up from germline, CDR1 is MNHEY and CDR2 is SMNVEV (reference sequence). The CDR3 runs 13 residues. V shed 6 bases and J 4 bases; nucleotides not matched to a gene: 0. Per the study methods: Researchers report that nucleated cell counts were estimated from reference gene primer amplification. Generated by immunoSEQ multiplex PCR, the TCRdb table keeps only in-frame clones and is missing some. Clone size and the V and J calls come from that table; the DNA yielded D and trimming. The table lists around 200,000 clones, about 83% of them singletons. The TCR sequence derives from a man aged 55 to 70 who had recovered from COVID-19. The sample taken for sequencing was peripheral blood. The V and J genes are TRBV27 and TRBJ1-5; 10 bases align to TRBD1. This CDR3 is CASRGQGNQPQHF. CDR3 DNA: TGTGCCAGCAGGGGACAGGGGAATCAGCCCCAGCATTTT.